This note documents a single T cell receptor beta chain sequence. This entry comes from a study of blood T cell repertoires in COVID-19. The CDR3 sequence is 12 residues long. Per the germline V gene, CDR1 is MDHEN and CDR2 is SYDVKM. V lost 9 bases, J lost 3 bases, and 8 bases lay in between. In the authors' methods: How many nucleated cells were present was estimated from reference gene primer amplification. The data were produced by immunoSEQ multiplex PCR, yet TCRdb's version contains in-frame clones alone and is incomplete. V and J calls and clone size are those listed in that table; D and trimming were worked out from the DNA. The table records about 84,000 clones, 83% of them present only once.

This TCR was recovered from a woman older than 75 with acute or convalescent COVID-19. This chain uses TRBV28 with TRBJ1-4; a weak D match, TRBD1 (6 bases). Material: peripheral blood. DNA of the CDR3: TGTGCCAGTACAGGGCCTAATGAAAAACTGTTTTTT. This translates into CASTGPNEKLFF.